This TCR beta chain emerged from a study of neurological immune-mediated disorders. TCRdb recomputed calls from the 5' RACE reads with MiXCR, one row per CDR3 protein. The sample has some 68,000 distinct CDR3 sequences; roughly an eighth are singletons. This clonotype occurred once. This CDR3 spans 15 amino acids. The germline V and J ends were trimmed by 2 bases and 5 bases, with 10 bases remaining between them. Germline lookup yields CDR1 SGHNT and CDR2 YENEEA. The sample's time point: longitudinal time-point 1 (baseline). This chain connects TRBV11-3 to TRBJ1-6; the D is unclear. The sequence was obtained from a female donor with HTLV-1-associated myelopathy (HAM/TSP). Sequencing used PBMCs. The CDR3 sequence: CASSLKSGDNSPLHF. DNA of the CDR3: TGTGCCAGCAGCTTAAAGTCCGGGGATAATTCACCCCTCCACTTT.